The entry that follows covers one T cell receptor (beta chain) sequence. Followed longitudinally, the Seattle patients had been enrolled during active infection. These data are taken from a study of blood T cell repertoires in COVID-19. Trimming pared 2 bases from V and 7 bases from J, leaving 12 bases between. Germline V gives CDR1 MNHEY, CDR2 SMNVEV (reference sequence). CDR3 size: 13 residues. The method was immunoSEQ multiplex PCR; TCRdb's version includes in-frame clones alone and lacks a portion of them. The top ten clones hold about 4.9% of a sample with about 93,000 clones, about nine tenths of them seen once.

The receptor was isolated from a man aged 60 to 75 with COVID-19, enrolled during active disease. The chain joins TRBV27 to TRBJ2-7; D is perhaps TRBD2 (5 bases). Sequencing input: peripheral blood. The CDR3, as DNA: TGTGCCAGCAGTTTACGCTTTACGGGGGAGCAGTACTTC. Amino acid sequence: CASSLRFTGEQYF.